This TCR beta chain was identified in a study of blood T cells in healthy people across ages. Findings and limits, study-wide: CMV status of donors was not determined, possibly confounding expanded clonotype changes.

Next came a second PCR, run for about 6 to 11 cycles, which used a sample-barcoded 5' primer along with a J-beta primer mix. Tagging of each cDNA molecule was performed by a template-switch adaptor with 12 random nucleotides. Each CDR3 protein is one row after TCRdb ran MiXCR on the 5' RACE reads. The sample contains about 650,000 distinct CDR3 sequences, about a third of which appear only once. This CDR3 region has 14 residues. Between the trimmed V and J ends, which lost 4 bases and 6 bases, there was a span of 13 bases. The V gene's germline CDR1 is MNHNY and CDR2 SVGAGI (reference sequence). As to this clonotype: Its antigen is not known. This sequence may be a read error, since a much larger clone differs from it by one base.

This chain joins TRBV6-6 and TRBJ2-1, with D tentatively TRBD1 or TRBD2 (5 bases each). The sample consisted of blood. The TCR was taken from a woman at least 80 years old in good health. Written as DNA, the CDR3 is TGTGCCAGCAGTTGCTCCGGGACCAGCAATGAGCAGTTCTTC. Amino acids: CASSCSGTSNEQFF.